This TCR beta chain was retrieved from a study of T cell changes during pregnancy in multiple sclerosis. Only in-frame clones appear in the TCRdb table, and some are missing; sequencing was by immunoSEQ multiplex PCR. The sample has 55,000 to 70,000 clones; 91% are singletons. The CDR3 length is 14 residues. V was pared by 4 bases and J by 8 bases, with 7 bases of the junction left unmatched. CDR1 is MNHNY, CDR2 SVGAGI, per germline (reference sequence). This TCR was sampled from a female donor in good health, enrolled as a control in a pregnancy study. The chain combines TRBV6-6 with TRBJ1-1; 10 positions match TRBD1. The specimen comprised peripheral blood, sampled in the third trimester of pregnancy. Here the CDR3 DNA reads TGTGCCAGCAGTTTCCGGGACAGGGGTTTCGAAGCTTTCTTT. This codes for CASSFRDRGFEAFF.